This TCR beta chain comes out of a study of low-dose radiotherapy and immunotherapy resistance in tumors. This clonotype has at least ten counts. The germline gives CDR1 SGHRS, CDR2 YFSETQ. The length of the CDR3 is 17 residues. Trimming removed 0 bases from V and 3 bases from J; junction bases left unmatched: 5. The sample's time point: before trial treatment. Priming of first-strand cDNA relied on TRAV- and TRBV-specific primers (covering alpha and beta chains). The PCR that amplified TCRs ran for roughly 20 cycles, relying on a constant-region primer and a V-primer adapter. With in vitro transcription, the isolated mRNA was amplified. TCRdb passed the reads through MiXCR, listing each CDR3 protein once. The repertoire consists of roughly 60,000 distinct CDR3 sequences, with about 25% occurring once and the leading ten covering 5.7%.

The source material was PBMCs, sampled before treatment. The V call is TRBV5-1, the J call TRBJ2-2; 10 positions match TRBD2. The sequence came from a male donor with prostate cancer. CDR3 region: CASSLDSGRADTGELFF. CDR3 DNA sequence: TGCGCCAGCAGCTTGGACAGCGGGAGGGCCGACACCGGGGAGCTGTTTTTT.